The 2 T cell receptor beta chains given below trace back to one sample, sequenced in a study of OX40 agonist ivuxolimab in advanced cancers. TCRdb's copy holds only in-frame clones and misses some; the assay was immunoSEQ multiplex PCR. The repertoire holds around 120,000 clones, around 89% seen once, with around 0.57% in the top ten. The sample was CD4+ or CD8+ T cells sorted from blood, taken in a trial of the OX40 agonist ivuxolimab. The receptors were gathered from an adult with an advanced solid tumor such as melanoma, head and neck, liver or kidney cancer.

This clone was detected only once. The chain has TRBV7-2 and TRBJ1-2; 7 nucleotides agree with TRBD1. CDR3 length: 15 residues. V lost 4 bases to trimming and J lost 1 base; unmatched junction nucleotides: 6. Germline V lookup: CDR1 SGHTA, CDR2 FQGNSA. The CDR3 here is CASSWVQGGNYGYTF. CDR3 bases: TGTGCCAGCAGCTGGGTCCAGGGGGGTAACTATGGCTACACCTTC.

The chain joins TRBV21-1 to TRBJ1-5. TRBV21-1 is a pseudogene. The CDR3 loop spans 15 amino acids. The CDR3 is CASSKRGAFDQPQHF. The CDR3 bases are TGTGCCAGCAGCAAGAGGGGGGCCTTCGATCAGCCCCAGCATTTT.